Below are 17 T cell receptor beta chains sequenced from a single sample in a study of CD8 T cells in ankylosing spondylitis. One entry per CDR3 protein results from TCRdb running MiXCR on the 5' RACE reads. The sample lists roughly 250,000 distinct CDR3 sequences, 10% to 13% occurring once. Sequencing used blood, either unsorted or a sorted T cell fraction (not recorded which). The receptors were gathered from a male donor with ankylosing spondylitis or in good health (not recorded which).

The rearrangement joins TRBV6-1 to TRBJ2-2, with no clear D. The ends were cut back, 8 bases at V and 4 bases at J, with 14 bases in the middle. This CDR3 is built from 14 residues. Germline-derived CDR1 and CDR2 are MNHNS and SASEGT. The CDR3 loop is CASSSIGATGELFF. CDR3 DNA: TGTGCCAGCTCCTCGATAGGCGCCACCGGGGAGCTGTTTTTT.

This clonotype was seen repeatedly, ten times or more. The rearrangement links TRBV10-3 to TRBJ2-3, with a weak D call TRBD2 (5 bases). V gave up 2 bases and J gave up 6 bases, with 12 bases separating them. Germline V gene lookup returns CDR1 ENHRY and CDR2 SYGVKD. The CDR3 has 14 amino acids. Written as DNA, the CDR3 is TGTGCCATCAGTGAGATAGAGGGCGGCGATACGCAGTATTTT. Its protein product is CAISEIEGGDTQYF.

Ten or more counts support this clonotype. The chain carries TRBV20-1 and TRBJ2-2, with 7 positions matching TRBD1. This CDR3 contains 14 residues. Germline V CDR1 and CDR2: DFQATT, SNEGSKA (reference sequence). Trimming cost V 6 bases and J 0 bases; bases outside gene matches: 4. Written as DNA, the CDR3 is TGCAGTGCCTCCGGGACAGCGAACACCGGGGAGCTGTTTTTT. Translating gives CSASGTANTGELFF.

V usage is TRBV29-1 and J usage is TRBJ2-3; 9 positions agree with TRBD2. The CDR3 is 13 amino acids. Germline V gene lookup returns CDR1 SQVTM and CDR2 ANQGSEA. V lost 4 bases to trimming and J lost 1 base; unmatched junction nucleotides: 0. In DNA, the CDR3 is TGCAGCGTTGTAGCGGGAGGCACAGATACGCAGTATTTT. The encoded protein is CSVVAGGTDTQYF.

This clonotype has at least ten counts. The V and J genes are TRBV7-2 and TRBJ1-2, with D unclear. V lost 3 bases and J lost 8, with 10 bases in between. The CDR3 is 12 residues long. CDR1 SGHTA and CDR2 FQGNSA come from the germline V gene. CDR3 residues: CASSLTGGGYTF. The CDR3 DNA reads TGTGCCAGCAGCTTGACGGGCGGGGGCTACACCTTC.

This clonotype was counted at least ten times. The CDR3 DNA reads as TGTGCCAGCAGTTACTCGGAGCGAGAGACCCAGTACTTC. Encoded protein: CASSYSERETQYF. J is TRBJ2-5 and V is TRBV6-6; D uncertain. The germline CDR1 and CDR2 sequences are MNHNY and SVGAGI (reference sequence). The CDR3 runs 13 residues. The V and J ends lost 0 bases and 4 bases respectively, with 6 bases between them.

This clonotype was seen at least ten times. The rearrangement joins TRBV6-1 to TRBJ2-5, with 8 bases lining up with TRBD2. The CDR3 length is 14 residues. Trimming cost V 4 bases and J 4 bases; bases outside gene matches: 5. From germline, CDR1 is MNHNS and CDR2 SASEGT. CDR3 sequence: CASSAGTSSETQYF. CDR3 nucleotide sequence: TGTGCCAGCAGTGCCGGGACTAGTTCAGAGACCCAGTACTTC.

This clonotype was counted a few times. The chain links TRBV12-3 or TRBV12-4 to TRBJ2-7, with a tentative D call TRBD1 (5 bases). The ends were cut back, 3 bases at V and 3 bases at J, with 12 bases in the middle. CDR3 length: 14 amino acids. CDR3 sequence (DNA): TGTGCCAGCAGTTTGAGTCAGGGTCTCTACGAGCAGTACTTC. Its translation: CASSLSQGLYEQYF.

This clonotype turned up a few times. This chain links TRBV18 with TRBJ1-1; 9 bases map to TRBD1. The CDR3 contains 15 residues. V shed 6 bases and J 5 bases; nucleotides not matched to a gene: 10. Germline CDR1 is KGHSH and CDR2 is LQKENI. Here the CDR3 reads CASSPGTGKLTEAFF. Written as DNA, the CDR3 is TGTGCCAGCTCGCCCGGGACAGGGAAATTAACTGAAGCTTTCTTT.

Ten or more counts support this clonotype. V is TRBV6-5 and J is TRBJ1-4; 9 bases align to TRBD1. The CDR3 consists of 15 residues. The V segment lost 0 bases and the J segment 7 bases; nucleotides outside the gene matches: 3. The V gene's germline CDR1 is MNHEY and CDR2 SVGAGI. This CDR3 reads CASSYSGQGTEKLFF. The CDR3 nucleotides are TGTGCCAGCAGTTACTCGGGACAGGGTACTGAAAAACTGTTTTTT.

This clonotype was found many times. V gene TRBV7-9 combines with J gene TRBJ2-7, with unresolved D. Germline values: CDR1 SEHNR, CDR2 FQNEAQ (reference sequence). The germline V and J ends were trimmed by 2 bases and 3 bases, with 5 bases remaining between them. The CDR3 extends over 12 amino acids. The CDR3 region has the DNA TGTGCCAGCAGCTTACCGGGCTACGAGCAGTACTTC. Protein sequence: CASSLPGYEQYF. Full variable domain (rest looked up from reference TRBV7-9 and TRBJ2-7): DTGVSQNPRHKITKRGQNVTFRCDPISEHNRLYWYRQTLGQGPEFLTYFQNEAQLEKSRLLSDRFSAERPKGSFSTLEIQRTEQGDSAMYLCASSLPGYEQYFGPGTRLTVT.

This clonotype was counted between two and nine times. CDR3 sequence (DNA): TGTGCCAGCAGTTTTAGCCCAGCGGGAGGGAAAGATACGCAGTATTTT. As protein: CASSFSPAGGKDTQYF. The chain uses TRBV12-3 or TRBV12-4 and TRBJ2-3; 10 bases align to TRBD2. V lost 3 bases to trimming and J lost 5 bases; unmatched junction nucleotides: 8. CDR3 length: 16 amino acids.

Ten or more counts support this clonotype. V is TRBV4-2 and J is TRBJ1-1, with D tentatively TRBD1 (5 bases). Trimming removed 0 bases from V and 6 bases from J, with 14 bases in between. Per germline, CDR1 LGHNA and CDR2 YNFKEQ. The length of the CDR3 is 15 residues. CDR3 DNA sequence: TGTGCCAGCAGCCAAGATGGTGCAGGGTACGCTGAAGCTTTCTTT. This sequence encodes CASSQDGAGYAEAFF.

This clonotype was seen more than once but under ten times. The chain joins TRBV20-1 to TRBJ2-5, with a weak D call TRBD1 (5 bases). This CDR3 contains 16 residues. CDR1 DFQATT and CDR2 SNEGSKA come from the germline V gene (reference sequence). Trimming took off 0 bases at V and 0 bases at J, with 14 bases between the two ends. The CDR3 DNA reads TGCAGTGCTAGAGATCAAGTAGGGGTTGACCAAGAGACCCAGTACTTC. Protein: CSARDQVGVDQETQYF.

Many counts were recorded for this clonotype. J is TRBJ2-7 and V is TRBV29-1; D possibly corresponds to TRBD2 (6 bases). The V end lost 4 bases, the J end lost 5 bases, and 18 bases lay between the germline ends. Germline CDR1 and CDR2: SQVTM and ANQGSEA. The CDR3 contains 14 residues. CDR3 DNA: TGCAGCGTTGGTGGGGCGGGAATCGTAGACGAGCAGTACTTC. It specifies CSVGGAGIVDEQYF.

This chain links TRBV7-9 with TRBJ2-7, with D perhaps matching TRBD2 (5 bases). This CDR3 comprises 12 residues. Germline CDR1 reads SEHNR; CDR2 reads FQNEAQ (reference sequence). The germline V and J ends were trimmed by 8 bases and 0 bases, with 8 bases remaining between them. The CDR3 region has the DNA TGTGCCAGCGAGGGTCCCTCCTACGAGCAGTACTTC. Translated, it gives CASEGPSYEQYF.

V usage is TRBV11-2 and J usage is TRBJ2-7; 7 bases fit TRBD2. The germline V gene encodes CDR1 SGHAT and CDR2 FQNNGV. The CDR3 sequence is 15 residues long. V gave up 0 bases and J gave up 3 bases; unmatched junction bases: 5. CDR3 DNA: TGTGCCAGCAGCTTAGATCCCGGACTAGGCTACGAGCAGTACTTC. It yields the protein CASSLDPGLGYEQYF.